The next 12 T cell receptor beta chains were all read from a single sample in a study of blood T cell repertoires in COVID-19. The method was immunoSEQ multiplex PCR; TCRdb's version includes in-frame clones alone and lacks a portion of them. In the table there are fewer than 45,000 clones, under 90% of which are singletons. The material sequenced was peripheral blood. The receptors were gathered from a man in his 60s with COVID-19, enrolled during active disease.

V gene TRBV11-2 combines with J gene TRBJ2-7; 11 bases are shared with TRBD1. V shed 5 bases, J shed 4 bases, and the junction held 7 bases outside the gene matches. The CDR3 has 15 residues. Per germline, CDR1 SGHAT and CDR2 FQNNGV. CDR3 bases: TGTGCCAGCAGCACCGGGACAGGGGGTGCTTACGAGCAGTACTTC. This sequence encodes CASSTGTGGAYEQYF.

The chain combines TRBV6-5 with TRBJ1-1, with 12 bases lining up with TRBD1. CDR1 MNHEY and CDR2 SVGAGI come from the germline V gene. The CDR3 spans 15 residues. Trimming cost V 6 bases and J 5 bases; bases outside gene matches: 7. This CDR3 is CASRTRDRGRTEAFF. In nucleotides, the CDR3 is TGTGCCAGCAGGACCCGGGACAGGGGGCGAACTGAAGCTTTCTTT.

This clone appeared a single time. The chain links TRBV29-1 to TRBJ2-7; D call uncertain. CDR1 SQVTM and CDR2 ANQGSEA come from the germline V gene. The CDR3 consists of 11 residues. Trimming pared 7 bases from V and 9 bases from J, leaving 16 bases between. CDR3 loop: CSAWAEMRQYF. The CDR3, as DNA: TGCAGCGCCTGGGCCGAAATGAGGCAGTACTTC.

This chain uses TRBV29-1 with TRBJ2-1; 7 bases map to TRBD1. The CDR3 covers 14 residues. Germline V gene data show CDR1 as SQVTM and CDR2 as ANQGSEA. Here the CDR3 DNA reads TGCAGTGCACTCCGGGACAGAAAGTTCAATGAGCAGTTCTTC. Its protein is CSALRDRKFNEQFF.

This clone showed up just a few times. The J gene is TRBJ1-6, the V gene TRBV5-1; a possible D gene is TRBD1 (5 bases). This CDR3 spans 14 amino acids. V lost 3 bases and J 7 bases, leaving 11 bases between the germline ends. Germline V gene sequence: CDR1 SGHRS, CDR2 YFSETQ. CDR3 residues: CASSSQPGNSPLHF. The CDR3 DNA reads as TGCGCCAGCAGCTCCCAGCCAGGGAATTCACCCCTCCACTTT.

V is TRBV19 and J is TRBJ1-2; possible D gene TRBD1, 6 bases. The germline V gene has CDR1 LNHDA and CDR2 SQIVND (reference sequence). This CDR3 is 14 amino acids long. Trimming removed 7 bases from V and 8 bases from J, with 20 bases in between. Here the CDR3 reads CASTRQLGARGYTF. In DNA, the CDR3 is TGTGCCAGTACACGACAATTGGGGGCGCGGGGCTACACCTTC.

The chain is built from TRBV3-1 (or the pseudogene TRBV3-2) and TRBJ1-5; the D is unclear. The CDR3 contains 14 residues. Trimming stripped 1 base from V and 4 bases from J, with 8 bases between. Per germline, CDR1 LGHDT and CDR2 YNNKEL (reference sequence). CDR3 residues: CASSQGSGNQPQHF. DNA for the CDR3: TGTGCCAGCAGCCAAGGATCAGGTAATCAGCCCCAGCATTTT.

V usage is TRBV6-5 and J usage is TRBJ2-2; 7 nucleotides align to TRBD1. This CDR3 has 15 amino acids. The junction had 7 bases not matched to a gene; V was cut back by 5 bases and J by 4 bases. Looked up from germline, CDR1 is MNHEY and CDR2 is SVGAGI. CDR3 nucleotide sequence: TGTGCCAGCAGTCTCGGCACAGGGGTCACCGGGGAGCTGTTTTTT. Amino acids: CASSLGTGVTGELFF.

This chain uses TRBV6-1 with TRBJ1-5; TRBD1 agrees at 11 bases. Germline values: CDR1 MNHNS, CDR2 SASEGT. CDR3 size: 16 residues. The junction had 8 bases not matched to a gene; V was cut back by 4 bases and J by 6 bases. The CDR3 DNA sequence: TGTGCCAGCAGTGGAGCAGGACAGGGGGCTCTTCAGCCCCAGCATTTT. It yields the protein CASSGAGQGALQPQHF.

In this sample, this clone turned up once. V is TRBV29-1 and J is TRBJ1-1; D uncertain. V lost 4 bases, J lost 7 bases, and 16 bases lay in between. This CDR3 contains 13 residues. Germline CDR1 SQVTM, CDR2 ANQGSEA. In DNA, the CDR3 is TGCAGCGTTGCACCCGCTCGTCGGGGTGAAGCTTTCTTT. This sequence encodes CSVAPARRGEAFF.

The rearrangement uses TRBV24-1 and TRBJ1-5; maybe TRBD1 (5 bases). Looked up from germline, CDR1 is KGHDR and CDR2 is SFDVKD. The germline V and J ends were trimmed by 5 bases and 7 bases, with 14 bases remaining between them. The CDR3 has 14 amino acids. The CDR3 reads CATSGGGAGQPQHF. CDR3 DNA sequence: TGTGCCACCAGTGGGGGAGGGGCTGGACAGCCCCAGCATTTT.

The chain uses TRBV3-1 (or the pseudogene TRBV3-2) and TRBJ1-4; 8 bases line up with TRBD1. V lost 4 bases and J lost 2; bases outside the gene matches: 9. Germline assignment: CDR1 LGHDT and CDR2 YNNKEL (reference sequence). CDR3 length: 17 amino acids. The CDR3 nucleotides are TGTGCCAGCAGCCCGAGACAGGGGACGAGGACTAATGAAAAACTGTTTTTT. Its translation: CASSPRQGTRTNEKLFF.